Following are 12 T cell receptor beta chains from one sample sequenced in a study of T-cell reconstitution after alpha-beta-depleted transplantation in children. Unique molecular identifiers were used in preparing the TCRbeta library. TCRdb redid the calling of the PCR reads with MiXCR, one entry per CDR3 protein. This sample has hundreds of thousands of distinct CDR3 sequences, with 15% to 20% found just once. The sequencing here drew on PBMCs, mostly from graft donor cells, taken 360 days after TCRalphabeta/CD19-depleted stem cell transplant. These TCRs come from a male patient between 10 and 17 years old who had a stem cell transplant for acute lymphoblastic leukemia, so the T cells may come from the graft donor.

The chain recombines TRBV19 with TRBJ2-7, with unresolved D. The CDR3 spans 15 residues. The V end lost 0 bases, the J end lost 0 bases, and 9 bases lay between the germline ends. From germline, CDR1 is LNHDA and CDR2 SQIVND (reference sequence). CDR3 sequence (DNA): TGTGCCAGTAGTATAGACGGACGGTCCTCCTACGAGCAGTACTTC. Translated, it gives CASSIDGRSSYEQYF.

The chain has TRBV5-1 and TRBJ2-3, with D possibly called TRBD1 or TRBD2 (5 bases each). V was shortened by 0 bases and J by 4 bases, with 12 bases between the two germline ends. CDR3 size: 15 residues. CDR1 and CDR2 from the germline V gene are SGHRS and YFSETQ. The CDR3 protein is CASSLAGTRSDTQYF. The CDR3 DNA reads as TGCGCCAGCAGCTTGGCCGGGACCCGTTCAGATACGCAGTATTTT.

This clonotype was picked up many times. The chain carries TRBV5-1 and TRBJ2-2, with 11 bases fitting TRBD2. Losses at the gene ends were 2 bases for V and 2 bases for J; bases not matched to a gene: 5. The CDR3 extends over 17 amino acids. CDR1 and CDR2 from the germline V gene are SGHRS and YFSETQ. The CDR3 DNA is TGCGCCAGCAGCTTTAGCGGGAGGGCCCTCAACACCGGGGAGCTGTTTTTT. This translates into CASSFSGRALNTGELFF.

This clonotype showed up just a few times. J is TRBJ1-2 and V is TRBV12-3 or TRBV12-4, with 9 bases lining up with TRBD1. The ends lost 8 bases at V and 4 bases at J; junction bases unmatched: 17. This CDR3 has 17 amino acids. For the CDR3, the DNA is TGTGCCAGCGTGTTGGGACAGGGATTTTGGAGCGGCTATGGCTACACCTTC. Translating it yields CASVLGQGFWSGYGYTF.

This rearrangement joins TRBV3-1 to TRBJ1-1; 7 bases fit TRBD1. This CDR3 spans 13 amino acids. The germline CDR1 and CDR2 sequences are LGHDT and YNNKEL (reference sequence). Trimming at V came to 4 bases and at J to 8 bases, leaving 7 bases not matched to a gene. The CDR3 protein is CASSPWGTDEAFF. In DNA, the CDR3 is TGTGCCAGCAGCCCCTGGGGGACAGACGAAGCTTTCTTT. Variable domain in full (rest from reference TRBV3-1 and TRBJ1-1): DTAVSQTPKYLVTQMGNDKSIKCEQNLGHDTMYWYKQDSKKFLKIMFSYNNKELIINETVPNRFSPKSPDKAHLNLHINSLELGDSAVYFCASSPWGTDEAFFGQGTRLTVV.

This clonotype showed up many times. The CDR3 DNA follows: TGTGCCAGCAGTTTCCCGGGGACAGGGTACTACAATGAGCAGTTCTTC. This gives the protein CASSFPGTGYYNEQFF. The chain joins TRBV27 to TRBJ2-1, with TRBD1 identical over 9 bases. The CDR3 sequence is 16 residues long. J gave up 3 bases and V 3 bases, and 6 bases lay outside the gene matches. Germline V gene sequence: CDR1 MNHEY, CDR2 SMNVEV (reference sequence).

This clonotype has just a few counts. J is TRBJ2-3 and V is TRBV24-1, with D hard to call. Trimming removed 3 bases from V and 7 bases from J, with 13 bases in between. Germline lookup yields CDR1 KGHDR and CDR2 SFDVKD. The CDR3 spans 14 residues. This chain's CDR3 is CATSDPPGIHTQYF. Here the CDR3 DNA reads TGTGCCACCAGTGATCCTCCTGGCATCCATACGCAGTATTTT.

The sample holds a few counts of this clonotype. The rearrangement joins TRBV28 to TRBJ2-1; a possible D gene is TRBD2 (5 bases). The germline gives CDR1 MDHEN, CDR2 SYDVKM. Between the trimmed V and J ends, which lost 6 bases and 15 bases, there was a span of 15 bases. The CDR3 is made up of 11 amino acids. CDR3 sequence: CASRTPTSWFF. CDR3 sequence (DNA): TGTGCCAGCAGGACCCCAACTAGTTGGTTCTTC.

This chain uses TRBV10-3 with TRBJ2-7; D is perhaps TRBD1 (5 bases). V lost 6 bases, J lost 6 bases, and 15 bases lay in between. CDR1 and CDR2 from the germline V gene are ENHRY and SYGVKD. The CDR3 runs 13 residues. CDR3 loop: CAISFGQGGEQYF. DNA for the CDR3: TGTGCCATCAGCTTCGGCCAGGGCGGCGAGCAGTACTTC.

This clonotype was detected a few times. J is TRBJ1-1 and V is TRBV6-1; D is unresolved. The germline CDR1 and CDR2 sequences are MNHNS and SASEGT. Trimming removed 5 bases at V and 0 bases at J, with 13 bases between. This CDR3 has 15 residues. The CDR3 DNA reads as TGTGCCAGCAGTCCACAAGGGCTCGTGAACACTGAAGCTTTCTTT. As protein: CASSPQGLVNTEAFF.

A few counts support this clonotype. The chain is built from TRBV7-9 and TRBJ2-7; D is perhaps TRBD2 (6 bases). This CDR3 comprises 14 residues. Germline V gene lookup returns CDR1 SEHNR and CDR2 FQNEAQ (reference sequence). Trimming pared 5 bases from V and 9 bases from J, leaving 20 bases between. CDR3 protein: CASSPGDGSGGQYF. The DNA of the CDR3 is TGTGCCAGCAGCCCGGGGGACGGGTCTGGCGGGCAGTACTTC. The variable domain in full, completed from reference TRBV7-9 and TRBJ2-7, reads DTGVSQNPRHKITKRGQNVTFRCDPISEHNRLYWYRQTLGQGPEFLTYFQNEAQLEKSRLLSDRFSAERPKGSFSTLEIQRTEQGDSAMYLCASSPGDGSGGQYFGPGTRLTVT.

The chain couples TRBV7-9 to TRBJ1-1; the D gene is possibly TRBD1 (6 bases). The V end lost 10 bases, the J end lost 1 base, and 16 bases lay between the germline ends. The germline V gene has CDR1 SEHNR and CDR2 FQNEAQ (reference sequence). CDR3 length: 14 residues. CDR3 DNA: TGTGCCACTCAACAGGGAAATGAGAACACTGAAGCTTTCTTT. Its translation is CATQQGNENTEAFF.